These 8 T cell receptor beta chains came from one sample sequenced in a study of T cell changes during pregnancy in multiple sclerosis. Libraries were prepared by immunoSEQ multiplex PCR; TCRdb keeps only in-frame clonotypes and omits some of them. Counted here are about 46,000 clones, more than 85% occurring once; the ten biggest clones make up approximately 2.9%. Sequenced material: CD8+ T cells from peripheral blood mononuclear cells, taken in the second trimester of pregnancy. Every receptor here comes from a female donor with multiple sclerosis, enrolled in a pregnancy study.

V is TRBV6-5 and J is TRBJ1-5; D not certain. The CDR3 spans 13 residues. Trimming took off 6 bases at V and 7 bases at J, with 13 bases between the two ends. Germline loops: CDR1 MNHEY, CDR2 SVGAGI. The CDR3 DNA sequence: TGTGCCAGCAGCCAACTAACTGGACAGCCCCAGCATTTT. As protein: CASSQLTGQPQHF.

The J gene is TRBJ2-5, the V gene TRBV4-3; 12 positions match TRBD2. The CDR3 sequence is 18 residues long. Unmatched junction bases numbered 10, after V lost 0 bases and J lost 5 bases. Germline-derived CDR1 and CDR2 are LGHNA and YSLEER. The CDR3 sequence: CASSQDSLAGGQLETQYF. In DNA, the CDR3 is TGCGCCAGCAGCCAAGATTCGCTAGCGGGGGGGCAACTGGAGACCCAGTACTTC.

This clone has only a few counts. The V call is TRBV7-9, the J call TRBJ1-1; D is undetermined. The germline gives CDR1 SEHNR, CDR2 FQNEAQ (reference sequence). The CDR3 extends over 13 amino acids. Trimming left V 5 bases short and J 9 bases short, with 16 bases between. The CDR3 sequence is CASSPPDGIKAFF. CDR3 sequence (DNA): TGTGCCAGCAGCCCTCCGGACGGGATTAAAGCTTTCTTT.

The chain carries TRBV4-2 and TRBJ2-2; 7 bases map to TRBD2. The CDR3 loop spans 15 amino acids. Germline V gives CDR1 LGHNA, CDR2 YNFKEQ. The trim removed 4 bases at V and 6 bases at J, leaving 8 bases unmatched. The CDR3 here is CASSPSTSRAGELFF. In DNA form, the CDR3 reads TGTGCCAGCAGCCCTTCGACTAGCCGGGCCGGGGAGCTGTTTTTT.

The rearrangement links TRBV7-9 to TRBJ1-5; perhaps TRBD1 as D (6 bases). The germline gives CDR1 SEHNR, CDR2 FQNEAQ (reference sequence). The CDR3 spans 14 residues. V was cut by 5 bases and J by 3 bases, with 11 bases left in between. For the CDR3, the DNA is TGTGCCAGCAGCCCTCGGACAGACAATCAGCCCCAGCATTTT. Translation gives CASSPRTDNQPQHF.

The rearrangement uses TRBV6-6 and TRBJ2-3, with TRBD2 matching 11 bases. Trimming at V came to 6 bases and at J to 5 bases, leaving 10 bases not matched to a gene. CDR3 size: 16 residues. CDR1 is MNHNY, CDR2 SVGAGI, per germline (reference sequence). The CDR3 DNA reads TGTGCCAGCAGCTCCACAGCTAGCGGGGGGAAAGATACGCAGTATTTT. Protein: CASSSTASGGKDTQYF.

The V and J genes are TRBV11-2 and TRBJ2-1; the D is unclear. This CDR3 contains 12 residues. Germline V lookup: CDR1 SGHAT, CDR2 FQNNGV. V was clipped by 5 bases and J by 4 bases, with 6 bases between them. Here the CDR3 DNA reads TGTGCCAGCAGCGCTAGATACAATGAGCAGTTCTTC. Residues: CASSARYNEQFF.

The J gene is TRBJ2-3, the V gene TRBV2; weak D call: TRBD2 (5 bases). With 5 bases removed from V and 0 bases from J, the gap between germline ends came to 12 bases. CDR3 size: 15 residues. From germline, CDR1 is SNHLY and CDR2 FYNNEI. Here the CDR3 reads CASSREIPSTDTQYF. The CDR3 DNA is TGTGCCAGCAGTAGGGAGATACCTAGCACAGATACGCAGTATTTT.